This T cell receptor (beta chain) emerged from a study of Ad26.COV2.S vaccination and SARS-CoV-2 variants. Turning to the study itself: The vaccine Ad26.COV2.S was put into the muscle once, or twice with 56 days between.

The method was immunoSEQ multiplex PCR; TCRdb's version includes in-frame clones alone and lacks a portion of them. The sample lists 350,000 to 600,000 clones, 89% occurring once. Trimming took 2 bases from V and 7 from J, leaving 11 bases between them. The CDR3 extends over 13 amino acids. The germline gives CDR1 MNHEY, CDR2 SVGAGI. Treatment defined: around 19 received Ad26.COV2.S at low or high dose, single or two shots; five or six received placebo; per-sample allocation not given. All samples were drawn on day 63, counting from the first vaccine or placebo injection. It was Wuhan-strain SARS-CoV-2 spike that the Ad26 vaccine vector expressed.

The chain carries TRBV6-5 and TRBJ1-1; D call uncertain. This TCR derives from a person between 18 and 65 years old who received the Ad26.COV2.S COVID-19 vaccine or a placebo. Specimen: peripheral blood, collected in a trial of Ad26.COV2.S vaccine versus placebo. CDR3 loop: CASSYREVDEAFF. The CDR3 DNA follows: TGTGCCAGCAGTTACAGGGAGGTGGATGAAGCTTTCTTT.